The TCR beta chain described here comes from a study of vaccination effects on CD4 cells after COVID-19. The wider study: A couple of convalescent patients provided samples 16 days and one week prevaccination.

On this clone itself: Antigen unknown.

Whole-study results and caveats: The study enrolled few convalescent patients and sampled no early post-infection timepoints. Convalescents' spike-reactive clones after vaccination were mainly made up of new clones that the vaccine induced.

Repertoires were generated with immunoSEQ multiplex PCR, while TCRdb's copy carries only in-frame clones and drops some. The profile shows tens of thousands of clones, about 72% of them singletons. This CDR3 is built from 14 residues. The germline gives CDR1 KGHSH, CDR2 LQKENI. The V end was cut by 3 bases, the J end by 1 base, with 10 bases between. Ahead of sequencing, the ViraFEST assay grew antigen-specific CD4+ T cells using viral peptide pools. Having been cultured for roughly 11 days, the cells underwent CD4+ T cell isolation. The person had PCR-confirmed SARS-CoV-2 infection between March and December 2020. With approximately 11 ug/ml peptides and roughly 9.4 IU/ml IL-2, roughly 2.1 million PBMC per well were cultured.

The chain recombines TRBV18 with TRBJ2-7; the D gene is possibly TRBD1 (5 bases). This sample comprised CD4+ T cells from PBMCs cultured with a peptide pool, obtained before COVID-19 vaccination. The receptor comes from a human donor who had a prior SARS-CoV-2 infection. The CDR3 region has the DNA TGTGCCAGCTCACCCTCAGGGTTATCCTACGAGCAGTACTTC. Protein sequence: CASSPSGLSYEQYF.